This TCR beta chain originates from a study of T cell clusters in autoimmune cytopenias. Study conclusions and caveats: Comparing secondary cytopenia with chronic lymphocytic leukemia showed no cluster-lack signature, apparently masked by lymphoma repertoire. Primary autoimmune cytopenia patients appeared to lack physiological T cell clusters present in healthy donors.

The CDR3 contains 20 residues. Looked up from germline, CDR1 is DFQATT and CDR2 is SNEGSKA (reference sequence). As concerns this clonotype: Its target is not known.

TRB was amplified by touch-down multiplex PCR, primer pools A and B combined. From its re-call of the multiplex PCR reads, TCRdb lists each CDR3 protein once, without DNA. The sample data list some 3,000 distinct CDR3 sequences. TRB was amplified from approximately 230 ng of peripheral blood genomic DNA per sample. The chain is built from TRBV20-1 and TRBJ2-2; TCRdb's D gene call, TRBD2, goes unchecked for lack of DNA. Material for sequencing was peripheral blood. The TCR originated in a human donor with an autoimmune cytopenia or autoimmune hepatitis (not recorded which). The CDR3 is CSARDRGTSGSHSNTGELFF.